These 5 T cell receptor beta chains originate from one sample sequenced in a study of T cells in localized non-small cell lung cancer. The method was immunoSEQ multiplex PCR; TCRdb's version includes in-frame clones alone and lacks a portion of them. The table records 20,000 to 25,000 clones, 90% of them present only once. This sample comprised peripheral blood, obtained before any cancer treatment. These receptors came from a woman aged 35 to 70 with stage I lung adenocarcinoma.

The rearrangement links TRBV7-2 to TRBJ2-1, with D possibly TRBD1 on 6 matching bases. The V gene lost 5 bases and the J gene lost 8 bases, with 10 bases spanning the gap. The germline V gene encodes CDR1 SGHTA and CDR2 FQGNSA. The CDR3 is made up of 12 amino acids. The chain's CDR3 is CASSLRGDEQFF. CDR3 nucleotides: TGTGCCAGCAGCCTCAGGGGAGATGAGCAGTTCTTC.

The chain links TRBV18 to TRBJ2-1; no clear D. V lost 6 bases and J lost 4, with 13 bases in between. CDR1 and CDR2 from the germline V gene are KGHSH and LQKENI. The CDR3 runs to 14 residues. CDR3 bases: TGTGCCAGCTCGCCCCCGACCCTTTACAATGAGCAGTTCTTC. Protein product: CASSPPTLYNEQFF.

This rearrangement joins TRBV5-4 to TRBJ2-2; maybe TRBD1 (6 bases). The CDR3 sequence is 15 residues long. V was cut by 2 bases and J by 4 bases, with 12 bases left in between. From germline, CDR1 is SGHNT and CDR2 YYREEE (reference sequence). The DNA of the CDR3 is TGTGCCAGCAGCTTTGGGGGACATGTCACCGGGGAGCTGTTTTTT. It codes for CASSFGGHVTGELFF. Together with reference TRBV5-4 and TRBJ2-2, the CDR3 gives the full variable domain: ETGVTQSPTHLIKTRGQQVTLRCSSQSGHNTVSWYQQALGQGPQFIFQYYREEENGRGNFPPRFSGLQFPNYSSELNVNALELDDSALYLCASSFGGHVTGELFFGEGSRLTVL.

The chain employs TRBV29-1 and TRBJ1-4; 7 bases are a match to TRBD1. The trim removed 4 bases at V and 8 bases at J, leaving 7 bases unmatched. CDR1 is SQVTM and CDR2 is ANQGSEA in the germline V gene. This CDR3 contains 13 residues. CDR3 in amino acids: CSVGSGGEEKLFF. CDR3 sequence (DNA): TGCAGCGTTGGGTCAGGGGGAGAGGAAAAACTGTTTTTT.

This clone was recorded a few times. The chain is built from TRBV27 and TRBJ2-7; D is unresolved. The V end was cut by 5 bases, the J end by 2 bases, with 10 bases between. Germline values: CDR1 MNHEY, CDR2 SMNVEV (reference sequence). The CDR3 covers 13 residues. CDR3 coding DNA: TGTGCCAGCAGTCTTATCCCCCCCTACGAGCAGTACTTC. Translated: CASSLIPPYEQYF.